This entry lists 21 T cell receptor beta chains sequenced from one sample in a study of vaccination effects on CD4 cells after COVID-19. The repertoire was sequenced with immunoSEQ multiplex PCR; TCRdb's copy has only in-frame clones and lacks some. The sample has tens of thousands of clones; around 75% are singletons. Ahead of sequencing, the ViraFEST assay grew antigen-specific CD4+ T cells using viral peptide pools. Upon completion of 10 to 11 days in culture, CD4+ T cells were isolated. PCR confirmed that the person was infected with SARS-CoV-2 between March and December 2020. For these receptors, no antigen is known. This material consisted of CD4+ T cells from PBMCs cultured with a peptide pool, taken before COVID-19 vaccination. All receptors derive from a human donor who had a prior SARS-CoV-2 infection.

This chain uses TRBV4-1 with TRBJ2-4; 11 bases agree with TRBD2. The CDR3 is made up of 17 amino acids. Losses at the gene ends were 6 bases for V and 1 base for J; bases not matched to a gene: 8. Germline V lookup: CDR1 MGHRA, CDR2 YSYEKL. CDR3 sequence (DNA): TGCGCCAGCAGGCCTGTACTAGCGGGAGCTGCCAAAAACATTCAGTACTTC. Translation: CASRPVLAGAAKNIQYF.

DNA of the CDR3: TGTGCCACCAGTGATTTGCCCCGGAATGAGCAGTTCTTC. Amino acids: CATSDLPRNEQFF. This chain connects TRBV24-1 to TRBJ2-1, with D hard to call. CDR3 size: 13 residues. V dropped 0 bases and J dropped 7 bases, with 6 bases sitting between them. Germline V gene data show CDR1 as KGHDR and CDR2 as SFDVKD.

CDR3 sequence (DNA): TGTGCCAGCAGCTTGACAGGCAAAGAAAATGAAAAACTGTTTTTT. Translated: CASSLTGKENEKLFF. The J gene is TRBJ1-4, the V gene TRBV5-8; D might be TRBD1 (5 bases). The CDR3 sequence is 15 residues long. Germline CDR1 reads SGHTS; CDR2 reads YDEGEE. Trimming removed 1 base at V and 5 bases at J, with 12 bases between.

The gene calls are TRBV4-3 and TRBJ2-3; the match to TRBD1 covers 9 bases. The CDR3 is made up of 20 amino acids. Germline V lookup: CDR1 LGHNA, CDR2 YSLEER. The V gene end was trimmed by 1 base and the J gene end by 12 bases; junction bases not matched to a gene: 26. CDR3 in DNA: TGCGCCAGCAGCCAAGTCTTCTTGGGGCCGGGACAGGGACTGGGGGGCGTCCAGTATTTT. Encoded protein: CASSQVFLGPGQGLGGVQYF.

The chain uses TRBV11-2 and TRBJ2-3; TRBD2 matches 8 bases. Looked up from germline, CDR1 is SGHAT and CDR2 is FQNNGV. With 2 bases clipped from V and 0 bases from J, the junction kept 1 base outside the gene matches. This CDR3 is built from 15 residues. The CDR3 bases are TGTGCCAGCAGCTTACCGGGGGGGAGCACAGATACGCAGTATTTT. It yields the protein CASSLPGGSTDTQYF.

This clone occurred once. The CDR3 sequence: CASRDWTGLNTEAFF. The CDR3 DNA is TGTGCCAGCAGGGATTGGACAGGGTTGAACACTGAAGCTTTCTTT. The chain has TRBV2 and TRBJ1-1; TRBD1 agrees at 8 bases. Germline V gene lookup returns CDR1 SNHLY and CDR2 FYNNEI. Losses at the gene ends were 6 bases for V and 0 bases for J; bases not matched to a gene: 6. This CDR3 has 15 residues. The complete variable domain, with remaining parts taken from reference TRBV2 and TRBJ1-1, reads EPEVTQTPSHQVTQMGQEVILRCVPISNHLYFYWYRQILGQKVEFLVSFYNNEISEKSEIFDDQFSVERPDGSNFTLKIRSTKLEDSAMYFCASRDWTGLNTEAFFGQGTRLTVV.

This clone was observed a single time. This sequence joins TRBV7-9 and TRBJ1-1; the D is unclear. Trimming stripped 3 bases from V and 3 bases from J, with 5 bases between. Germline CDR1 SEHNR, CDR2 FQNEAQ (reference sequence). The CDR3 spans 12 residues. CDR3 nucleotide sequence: TGTGCCAGCAGCTTCGGGGACACTGAAGCTTTCTTT. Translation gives CASSFGDTEAFF.

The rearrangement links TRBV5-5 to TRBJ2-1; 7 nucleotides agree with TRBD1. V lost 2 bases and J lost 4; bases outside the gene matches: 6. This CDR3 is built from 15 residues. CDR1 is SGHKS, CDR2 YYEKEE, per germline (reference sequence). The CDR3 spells CASSLEAGGYNEQFF. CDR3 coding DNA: TGTGCCAGCAGCTTAGAGGCAGGGGGATACAATGAGCAGTTCTTC.

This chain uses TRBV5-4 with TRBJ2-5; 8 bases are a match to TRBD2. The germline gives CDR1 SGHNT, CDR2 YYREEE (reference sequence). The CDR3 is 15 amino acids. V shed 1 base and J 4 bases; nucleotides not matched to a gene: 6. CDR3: CASSLRSRGGETQYF. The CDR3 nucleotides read TGTGCCAGCAGCTTGAGGAGCCGGGGGGGAGAGACCCAGTACTTC.

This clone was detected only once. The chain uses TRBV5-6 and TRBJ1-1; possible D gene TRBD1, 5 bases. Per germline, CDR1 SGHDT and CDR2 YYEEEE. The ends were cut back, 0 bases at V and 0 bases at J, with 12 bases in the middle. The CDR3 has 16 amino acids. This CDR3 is CASSLDGGTMNTEAFF. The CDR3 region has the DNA TGTGCCAGCAGCTTGGACGGGGGGACCATGAACACTGAAGCTTTCTTT. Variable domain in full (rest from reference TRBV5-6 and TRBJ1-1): DAGVTQSPTHLIKTRGQQVTLRCSPKSGHDTVSWYQQALGQGPQFIFQYYEEEERQRGNFPDRFSGHQFPNYSSELNVNALLLGDSALYLCASSLDGGTMNTEAFFGQGTRLTVV.

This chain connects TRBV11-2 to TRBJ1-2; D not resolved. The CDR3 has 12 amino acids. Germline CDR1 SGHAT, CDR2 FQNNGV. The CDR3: CDLGHFNYGYTF. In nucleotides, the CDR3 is TGTGACCTTGGTCACTTCAACTATGGCTACACCTTC.

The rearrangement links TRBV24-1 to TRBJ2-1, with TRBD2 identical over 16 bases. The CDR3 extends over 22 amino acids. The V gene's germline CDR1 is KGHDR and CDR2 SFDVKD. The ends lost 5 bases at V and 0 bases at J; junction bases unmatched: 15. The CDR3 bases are TGTGCCACCAGTGCCGGAAGGGGACTAGCGGGAGGGTGGAAGAGCTCCTACAATGAGCAGTTCTTC. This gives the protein CATSAGRGLAGGWKSSYNEQFF.

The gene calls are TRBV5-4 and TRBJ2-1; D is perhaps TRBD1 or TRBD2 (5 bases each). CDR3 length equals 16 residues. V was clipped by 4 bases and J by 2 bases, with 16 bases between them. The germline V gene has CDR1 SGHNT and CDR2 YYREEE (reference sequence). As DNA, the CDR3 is TGTGCCAGCAGCCCTCATGGGACCTCGGCCTACAATGAGCAGTTCTTC. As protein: CASSPHGTSAYNEQFF.

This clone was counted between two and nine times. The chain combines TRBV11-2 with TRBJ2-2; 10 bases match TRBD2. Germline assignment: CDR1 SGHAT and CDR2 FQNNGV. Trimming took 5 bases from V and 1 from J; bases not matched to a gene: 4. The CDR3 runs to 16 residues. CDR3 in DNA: TGTGCCAGCAGCCCTATAGCGGGAGGGAACACCGGGGAGCTGTTTTTT. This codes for CASSPIAGGNTGELFF.

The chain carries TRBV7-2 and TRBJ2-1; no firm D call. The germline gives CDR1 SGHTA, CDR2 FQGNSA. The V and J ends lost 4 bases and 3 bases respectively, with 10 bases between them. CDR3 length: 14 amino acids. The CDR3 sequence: CASSSQLRYNEQFF. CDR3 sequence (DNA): TGTGCCAGCAGCTCGCAGTTACGCTACAATGAGCAGTTCTTC. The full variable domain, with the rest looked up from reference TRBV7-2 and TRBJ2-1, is GAGVSQSPSNKVTEKGKDVELRCDPISGHTALYWYRQSLGQGLEFLIYFQGNSAPDKSGLPSDRFSAERTGGSVSTLTIQRTQQEDSAVYLCASSSQLRYNEQFFGPGTRLTVL.

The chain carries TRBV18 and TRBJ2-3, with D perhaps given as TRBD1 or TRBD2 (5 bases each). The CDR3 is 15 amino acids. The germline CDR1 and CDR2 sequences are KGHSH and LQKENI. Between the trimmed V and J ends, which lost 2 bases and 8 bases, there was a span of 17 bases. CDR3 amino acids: CASSPAGGAGGTQYF. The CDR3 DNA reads TGTGCCAGCTCACCAGCGGGTGGGGCAGGTGGTACGCAGTATTTT.

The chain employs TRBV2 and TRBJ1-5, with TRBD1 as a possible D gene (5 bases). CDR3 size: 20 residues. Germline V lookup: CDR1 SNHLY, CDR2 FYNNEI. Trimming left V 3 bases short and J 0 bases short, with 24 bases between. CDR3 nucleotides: TGTGCCAGCAGTGATGTACCCTTCCGGGACGGAGATTTTAGCAATCAGCCCCAGCATTTT. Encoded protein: CASSDVPFRDGDFSNQPQHF.

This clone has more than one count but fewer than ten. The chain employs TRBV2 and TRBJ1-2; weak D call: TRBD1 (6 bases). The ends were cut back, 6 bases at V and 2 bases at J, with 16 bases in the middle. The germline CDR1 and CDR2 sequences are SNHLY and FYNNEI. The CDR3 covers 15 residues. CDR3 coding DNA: TGTGCCAGCAGGACCGGGACACTTTCGAACTATGGCTACACCTTC. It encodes CASRTGTLSNYGYTF.

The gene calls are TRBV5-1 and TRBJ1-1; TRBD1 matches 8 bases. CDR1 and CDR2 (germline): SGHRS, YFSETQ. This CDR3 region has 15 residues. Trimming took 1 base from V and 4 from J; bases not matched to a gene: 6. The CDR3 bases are TGCGCCAGCAGCTTGAACAGGGGGTACATCACTGAAGCTTTCTTT. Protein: CASSLNRGYITEAFF.

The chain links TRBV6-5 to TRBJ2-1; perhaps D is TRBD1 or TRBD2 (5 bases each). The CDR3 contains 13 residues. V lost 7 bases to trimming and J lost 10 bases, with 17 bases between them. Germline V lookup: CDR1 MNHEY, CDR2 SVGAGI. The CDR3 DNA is TGTGCCAGCATCGAAGAGGCCGAGGGGGAGCAGTTCTTC. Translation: CASIEEAEGEQFF.

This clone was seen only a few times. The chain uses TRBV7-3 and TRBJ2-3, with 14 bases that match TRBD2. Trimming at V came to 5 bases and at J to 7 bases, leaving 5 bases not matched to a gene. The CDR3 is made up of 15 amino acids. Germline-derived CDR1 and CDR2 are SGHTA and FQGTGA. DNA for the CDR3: TGTGCCAGCAGCCCGAGGACTAGCGGGAGGAATACGCAGTATTTT. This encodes CASSPRTSGRNTQYF.